Below, 26 T cell receptor beta chains from the same sample are listed, as sequenced in a study of blood T cells in healthy people across ages. For the second PCR, which ran for about 7 to 11 cycles, a sample-barcoded 5' primer and a J-beta primer mix were used. Each CDR3 protein gets one entry after TCRdb re-called the 5' RACE reads with MiXCR. This table has about 1.4 million distinct CDR3 sequences, approximately 63% appearing once. Sequencing was carried out using blood. The receptors stem from a man aged 18 to 35 in good health.

This clonotype was seen more than once but under ten times. The CDR3: CASSLAVARQYF. For the CDR3, the DNA is TGTGCCAGCAGTTTAGCGGTGGCACGGCAGTACTTC. The V and J genes are TRBV12-3 or TRBV12-4 and TRBJ2-5, with D hard to call. The CDR3 extends over 12 amino acids. Deletions cut 0 bases from V and 11 bases from J, with 10 bases between.

The CDR3 loop is CASSLADRAGQPQHF. In DNA form, the CDR3 reads TGTGCCAGCAGTTTAGCAGACAGGGCGGGACAGCCCCAGCATTTT. The gene calls are TRBV12-3 or TRBV12-4 and TRBJ1-5; 7 nucleotides line up with TRBD1. J gave up 7 bases and V 0 bases, and 6 bases lay outside the gene matches. This CDR3 is built from 15 residues.

The CDR3 coding sequence is TGTGCCAGCAGTTTATCAGCGGGGGGGCTTTCAGATACGCAGTATTTT. Encoded protein: CASSLSAGGLSDTQYF. This rearrangement joins TRBV27 to TRBJ2-3; TRBD2 aligns across 10 bases. The V and J ends lost 0 bases and 4 bases, in that order; junction bases with no gene match: 4. The CDR3 runs to 16 residues. The germline V gene has CDR1 MNHEY and CDR2 SMNVEV (reference sequence).

In its sample, this clonotype was seen a few times. J is TRBJ2-5 and V is TRBV11-2, with D perhaps given as TRBD1 or TRBD2 (5 bases each). CDR3 length: 14 amino acids. V was clipped by 2 bases and J by 3 bases, with 10 bases between them. Germline lookup yields CDR1 SGHAT and CDR2 FQNNGV. This chain's CDR3 is CASSLLLGEETQYF. The CDR3 DNA reads as TGTGCCAGCAGCTTACTTTTGGGGGAAGAGACCCAGTACTTC.

The chain recombines TRBV4-2 with TRBJ2-5; the D gene is possibly TRBD2 (5 bases). TRBJ2-7 explains the end of the DNA better; the J call may be wrong. This CDR3 comprises 17 residues. Germline CDR1 LGHNA, CDR2 YNFKEQ. CDR3 in DNA: TGTGCCAGCAGCCAAGCCAACGGGTTCCTCACGGGGTACGAGCAGTACTTC. This gives the protein CASSQANGFLTGYEQYF.

The V gene is TRBV29-1, the J gene TRBJ2-1; D is possibly TRBD1 or TRBD2 (6 bases each). Germline V CDR1 and CDR2: SQVTM, ANQGSEA. The V end was cut by 3 bases, the J end by 2 bases, with 11 bases between. This CDR3 is built from 14 residues. This chain's CDR3 is CSVEGGHPYNEQFF. The CDR3 nucleotides are TGCAGCGTTGAGGGGGGCCACCCCTACAATGAGCAGTTCTTC.

This clonotype came up a few times. The rearrangement links TRBV28 to TRBJ2-4; D is possibly TRBD1 or TRBD2 (5 bases each). The J call may be in error: the DNA end matches TRBJ2-7 better. Germline values: CDR1 MDHEN, CDR2 SYDVKM. The CDR3 totals 14 residues. Here the CDR3 DNA reads TGTGCCAGCAGTGTCCCCGGGACGATAGACGAGCAGTACTTC. Translating gives CASSVPGTIDEQYF.

The sample holds many counts of this clonotype. This chain links TRBV10-1 with TRBJ2-2; D gene unclear. Germline assignment: CDR1 WNHNN and CDR2 SYGVQD (reference sequence). Trimming removed 7 bases at V and 8 bases at J, with 14 bases between. This CDR3 spans 13 amino acids. The DNA for the CDR3 is TGCGCCAGCACCCCGAGTGAGATTGGGGAGCTGTTTTTT. Translation gives CASTPSEIGELFF.

This chain joins TRBV6-1 and TRBJ1-1; D unresolved. The CDR3 is made up of 14 amino acids. Trimming removed 6 bases from V and 1 base from J, with 12 bases in between. CDR1 is MNHNS, CDR2 SASEGT, per germline. The CDR3: CASRAEPTNTEAFF. For the CDR3, the DNA is TGTGCCAGCAGGGCGGAACCTACGAACACTGAAGCTTTCTTT.

Regarding this clonotype: Germline is not matched at one junction end, which may reflect a read error. V usage is TRBV4-3 and J usage is TRBJ2-3, with D perhaps being TRBD1 or TRBD2 (5 bases each). The CDR3 runs to 15 residues. Germline V lookup: CDR1 LGHNA, CDR2 YSLEER. The CDR3 coding sequence is TGCGCCAGCCGCCAAGAGGCTAGCAGGGCAGATACGCAGTATTTT. As protein: CASRQEASRADTQYF.

The chain employs TRBV20-1 and TRBJ2-5; D is unresolved. The J call is doubtful: the DNA matches TRBJ2-7 better. Germline V gene lookup returns CDR1 DFQATT and CDR2 SNEGSKA (reference sequence). The CDR3 contains 22 residues. This CDR3 is CSAEVSNPEGHGKNLPGYEQYF. The CDR3 coding sequence is TGCAGTGCTGAAGTATCCAACCCAGAAGGTCATGGAAAGAACCTCCCCGGGTACGAGCAGTACTTC.

The genes are TRBV2 and TRBJ1-6; tentatively, D is TRBD1 (5 bases). Germline loops: CDR1 SNHLY, CDR2 FYNNEI. The CDR3 has 16 residues. Trimming took off 5 bases at V and 2 bases at J, with 13 bases between the two ends. The CDR3 region is CASSTGEPPYNSPLHF. CDR3 coding DNA: TGTGCCAGCAGTACGGGGGAGCCACCCTATAATTCACCCCTCCACTTT.

V gene TRBV15 combines with J gene TRBJ2-7; 10 positions match TRBD1. This CDR3 spans 16 amino acids. With 0 bases clipped from V and 2 bases from J, the junction kept 4 bases outside the gene matches. Germline lookup yields CDR1 LNHNV and CDR2 YYDKDF (reference sequence). The CDR3 here is CATSRDLGTGAYEQYF. The CDR3 DNA reads TGTGCCACCAGCAGAGATCTTGGGACAGGGGCCTACGAGCAGTACTTC.

V and J are TRBV4-1 and TRBJ1-1, with D uncertain. The CDR3 covers 13 residues. Trimming left V 3 bases short and J 0 bases short, with 5 bases between. Germline CDR1 is MGHRA and CDR2 is YSYEKL. The CDR3 protein is CASSHALNTEAFF. CDR3 bases: TGCGCCAGCAGCCACGCGTTGAACACTGAAGCTTTCTTT.

The table lists this clonotype with a few counts. The chain couples TRBV7-9 to TRBJ1-4, with D maybe TRBD1 (5 bases). Germline CDR1 is SEHNR and CDR2 is FQNEAQ (reference sequence). Deletions cut 10 bases from V and 0 bases from J, with 9 bases between. The CDR3 spans 13 residues. Written as DNA, the CDR3 is TGTGCCACCAGGGCCGCAACTAATGAAAAACTGTTTTTT. This gives the protein CATRAATNEKLFF.

The chain couples TRBV27 to TRBJ2-5; maybe TRBD2 (5 bases). This CDR3 contains 14 residues. Germline CDR1 reads MNHEY; CDR2 reads SMNVEV (reference sequence). V dropped 0 bases and J dropped 11 bases, with 16 bases sitting between them. CDR3 residues: CASSLSRGSVEQYF. CDR3 in DNA: TGTGCCAGCAGTTTATCCCGGGGTTCTGTGGAGCAGTACTTC.

This clonotype was recorded a few times. The chain uses TRBV27 and TRBJ2-7; perhaps TRBD1 as D (6 bases). Germline V gene data show CDR1 as MNHEY and CDR2 as SMNVEV (reference sequence). The CDR3 has 13 amino acids. Trimming shortened V by 8 bases and J by 2 bases, and 13 bases separated the two germline ends. The CDR3 nucleotides read TGTGCCAGCTCGTGGGGGCTCACCTACGAGCAGTACTTC. It is translated as CASSWGLTYEQYF.

In its sample, this clonotype was seen once. This chain joins TRBV13 and TRBJ2-7; TRBD1 or TRBD2 may be the D gene (5 bases each). V was trimmed by 3 bases and J by 1 base, leaving 16 bases between them. Germline CDR1 PRHDT, CDR2 FYEKMQ (reference sequence). The CDR3 loop spans 16 amino acids. In nucleotides, the CDR3 is TGTGCCAGCAGCTTTCGGGGCTGGGGGAATTCCTACGAGCAGTACTTC. It codes for CASSFRGWGNSYEQYF. The full variable domain, its missing parts supplied by reference TRBV13 and TRBJ2-7, is AAGVIQSPRHLIKEKRETATLKCYPIPRHDTVYWYQQGPGQDPQFLISFYEKMQSDKGSIPDRFSAQQFSDYHSELNMSSLELGDSALYFCASSFRGWGNSYEQYFGPGTRLTVT.

The CDR3 region has the DNA TGTGCCAGCAGTTCACAGGGGGCGAACACTGAAGCTTTCTTT. Protein sequence: CASSSQGANTEAFF. The J gene is TRBJ1-1, the V gene TRBV12-3 or TRBV12-4; 9 bases agree with TRBD1. V dropped 4 bases and J dropped 1; count of bases not matched to a gene: 1. The CDR3 extends over 14 amino acids.

The chain employs TRBV6-2 or TRBV6-3 and TRBJ2-1, with D possibly being TRBD1 (5 bases). V lost 8 bases, J lost 8 bases, and 16 bases lay in between. CDR3 length: 13 amino acids. Germline V gives CDR1 MNHEY, CDR2 SVGEGT. CDR3 in amino acids: CASLGRRADEQFF. In nucleotides, the CDR3 is TGTGCCAGCCTTGGACGCAGGGCGGATGAGCAGTTCTTC.

This clonotype has more than one count but fewer than ten. J is TRBJ2-1 and V is TRBV20-1, with TRBD1 matching over 7 bases. Germline CDR1 reads DFQATT; CDR2 reads SNEGSKA (reference sequence). The CDR3 runs to 15 residues. J gave up 7 bases and V 3 bases, and 12 bases lay outside the gene matches. CDR3 protein: CSARERGQPGNEQFF. CDR3 nucleotides: TGCAGTGCTAGGGAAAGGGGGCAGCCCGGGAATGAGCAGTTCTTC.

This clonotype showed up just once. This chain joins TRBV28 and TRBJ1-1; possible D gene TRBD1, 6 bases. CDR1 is MDHEN, CDR2 SYDVKM, per germline. With 2 bases removed from V and 5 bases from J, the gap between germline ends came to 12 bases. The CDR3 loop spans 14 amino acids. Written as DNA, the CDR3 is TGTGCCAGCAGTTTACGGAGGGGGTGGACTGAAGCTTTCTTT. Translation: CASSLRRGWTEAFF. Variable domain in full (rest from reference TRBV28 and TRBJ1-1): DVKVTQSSRYLVKRTGEKVFLECVQDMDHENMFWYRQDPGLGLRLIYFSYDVKMKEKGDIPEGYSVSREKKERFSLILESASTNQTSMYLCASSLRRGWTEAFFGQGTRLTVV.

This clonotype was counted between two and nine times. CDR3 region: CASSYSAGRSYSPLHF. Written as DNA, the CDR3 is TGTGCCAGCAGTTACTCGGCCGGCCGAAGCTATTCACCCCTCCACTTT. The chain has TRBV6-5 and TRBJ1-6; D not resolved. With 0 bases removed from V and 8 bases from J, the gap between germline ends came to 14 bases. The germline V gene encodes CDR1 MNHEY and CDR2 SVGAGI. The CDR3 is made up of 16 amino acids.

This clonotype was observed a handful of times. CDR3 in DNA: TGTGCCAGCAGCCAAGAAGGACAGCTCCAAGAGACCCAGTACTTC. As protein: CASSQEGQLQETQYF. The chain recombines TRBV4-2 with TRBJ2-5, with TRBD1 as a possible D gene (6 bases). V was cut by 0 bases and J by 1 base, with 9 bases left in between. Germline-derived CDR1 and CDR2 are LGHNA and YNFKEQ. The CDR3 consists of 15 residues.

The genes are TRBV4-1 and TRBJ2-7, with 12 bases fitting TRBD2. There are 18 residues in the CDR3. CDR1 is MGHRA and CDR2 is YSYEKL in the germline V gene. Trimming took 0 bases from V and 0 from J; bases not matched to a gene: 6. The CDR3 here is CASSQDEGGLAGSYEQYF. Written as DNA, the CDR3 is TGCGCCAGCAGCCAAGATGAAGGGGGACTAGCGGGCTCCTACGAGCAGTACTTC.

J is TRBJ1-5 and V is TRBV6-5; D is unclear. This CDR3 comprises 14 residues. Germline V gives CDR1 MNHEY, CDR2 SVGAGI. Trimming took off 0 bases at V and 6 bases at J, with 9 bases between the two ends. The CDR3 is CASSYSAGFQPQHF. The DNA for the CDR3 is TGTGCCAGCAGTTACTCAGCGGGGTTTCAGCCCCAGCATTTT.